This T cell receptor beta chain appears in the sequencing data of a study of blood T cell repertoires in COVID-19. Method: immunoSEQ multiplex PCR; TCRdb's copy keeps in-frame clones and lacks some. This sample carries 80,000 to 95,000 clones, 90% to 95% of them seen once, and the ten largest clones take about 1.7%. The TCR originated in a human donor with active COVID-19. The donor label of this sample is uncertain. Sample: peripheral blood.

CDR3 DNA sequence: TGCGCCAGCAGCCAAATGACAGGGTCCTACGAGCAGTACTTC. Translated: CASSQMTGSYEQYF. The genes are TRBV4-3 and TRBJ2-7, with 7 nucleotides matching TRBD1. Germline CDR1 is LGHNA and CDR2 is YSLEER. The CDR3 has 14 amino acids. Trimming cost V 2 bases and J 1 base; bases outside gene matches: 2.